This TCR beta chain was sequenced during a study of regulatory T cells in long-lasting Graves disease. The time point: newly diagnosed GD, antithyroid drugs for less than 3 months. Isolated PBMC RNA provided the starting material for the TCR library. The authors drew about 9 milliliters of peripheral blood into EDTA tubes. Arm-PCR of CDR3 regions and iRepertoire HTBI primers were the basis on which TCR beta libraries were built. From the multiplex PCR reads, TCRdb called clonotypes with MiXCR, one entry per CDR3 protein. Of 300,000 to 400,000 distinct CDR3 sequences detected, about a sixth appear once; the ten largest clones hold about 38%. General study findings and limits: There were preferences for TRBV28, TRBJ1-2 and TRBJ2-5 in persistent disease. The study found lower TCR diversity in persistent Graves' patients than in newly diagnosed ones.

The CDR3 sequence is 15 residues long. V shed 3 bases and J 4 bases; nucleotides not matched to a gene: 7. Germline V gene lookup returns CDR1 SGHRS and CDR2 YFSETQ. This clonotype was detected only a few times. Its antigen remains unknown. V gene TRBV5-1 combines with J gene TRBJ2-3; TRBD1 matches at 8 bases. The TCR comes from a female donor with Graves disease. The sequencing used peripheral blood mononuclear cells (PBMCs), collected at new diagnosis, from a patient treated with antithyroid drugs. The CDR3 nucleotides are TGCGCCAGCAGCTCTCGGACAGGGTACTCAGATACGCAGTATTTT. Translation gives CASSSRTGYSDTQYF. Full variable domain (rest looked up from reference TRBV5-1 and TRBJ2-3): KAGVTQTPRYLIKTRGQQVTLSCSPISGHRSVSWYQQTPGQGLQFLFEYFSETQRNKGNFPGRFSGRQFSNSRSEMNVSTLELGDSALYLCASSSRTGYSDTQYFGPGTRLTVL.